This entry lists 27 T cell receptor beta chains sequenced from one sample in a study of T-cell reconstitution after alpha-beta-depleted transplantation in children. For TCRbeta, the library was prepared with unique molecular identifiers. Via MiXCR, TCRdb re-called the PCR reads, giving one row per CDR3 protein. The sample carries around 250,000 distinct CDR3 sequences, 7.5% to 9.5% recorded once. Sequences were derived from PBMCs, mostly from graft donor cells, sampled 180 days after TCRalphabeta/CD19-depleted stem cell transplant. These TCRs come from a male patient between 5 and 17 years old who had a stem cell transplant for acute lymphoblastic leukemia, so the T cells may come from the graft donor.

This clonotype came up many times. The DNA of the CDR3 is TGTGCCACCAGTGATTGGGACACGCCCTACGAGCAGTACTTC. This translates into CATSDWDTPYEQYF. The chain has TRBV24-1 and TRBJ2-7; D perhaps matches TRBD1 (6 bases). Germline V lookup: CDR1 KGHDR, CDR2 SFDVKD. This CDR3 is built from 14 residues. The V and J ends lost 2 bases and 2 bases respectively, with 9 bases between them.

This clonotype was counted ten times or more. The chain is built from TRBV19 and TRBJ1-5, with D perhaps matching TRBD1 (5 bases). V lost 5 bases and J lost 6, with 14 bases in between. The germline V gene has CDR1 LNHDA and CDR2 SQIVND (reference sequence). There are 14 residues in the CDR3. The CDR3 region is CASSAQGSIQPQHF. Here the CDR3 DNA reads TGTGCCAGTAGTGCCCAGGGTAGTATTCAGCCCCAGCATTTT.

This clonotype showed up many times. The rearrangement links TRBV11-2 to TRBJ1-4, with D uncertain. CDR1 SGHAT and CDR2 FQNNGV come from the germline V gene. This CDR3 contains 15 residues. Trimming left V 5 bases short and J 4 bases short, with 14 bases between. CDR3: CASSPAWVFNEKLFF. The CDR3 nucleotides are TGTGCCAGCAGCCCCGCGTGGGTATTTAATGAAAAACTGTTTTTT. Supplemented by reference TRBV11-2 and TRBJ1-4, the full variable domain reads EAGVAQSPRYKIIEKRQSVAFWCNPISGHATLYWYQQILGQGPKLLIQFQNNGVVDDSQLPKDRFSAERLKGVDSTLKIQPAKLEDSAVYLCASSPAWVFNEKLFFGSGTQLSVL.

With regard to this clonotype: A read error may explain this, as a much larger clone is one base away. The genes are TRBV12-3 or TRBV12-4 and TRBJ2-1; 10 nucleotides agree with TRBD1. This CDR3 has 14 amino acids. CDR3 DNA: TGTGCCAGCAGCCGGACAGGGGGGCACAATGAGGAGTTCTTC. Protein sequence: CASSRTGGHNEEFF.

The sample holds a few counts of this clonotype. The rearrangement uses TRBV20-1 and TRBJ1-1; D is ambiguous. Trimming shortened V by 6 bases and J by 2 bases, and 13 bases separated the two germline ends. This CDR3 has 13 residues. Germline-derived CDR1 and CDR2 are DFQATT and SNEGSKA (reference sequence). CDR3 sequence (DNA): TGCAGTGCCACCCCGGATCGTAACACTGAAGCTTTCTTT. It translates to CSATPDRNTEAFF.

Ten or more counts support this clonotype. The chain couples TRBV4-3 to TRBJ2-1; the match to TRBD1 covers 8 bases. The CDR3 is made up of 15 amino acids. V shed 1 base and J 6 bases; nucleotides not matched to a gene: 5. Germline CDR1 is LGHNA and CDR2 is YSLEER. The CDR3, as DNA: TGCGCCAGCAGCCAAGGGCAGGGGGCGGGCAATGAGCAGTTCTTC. Amino acids: CASSQGQGAGNEQFF.

This clonotype was counted between two and nine times. The V gene is TRBV19, the J gene TRBJ2-5; 12 nucleotides agree with TRBD2. The V segment lost 3 bases and the J segment 7 bases; nucleotides outside the gene matches: 12. This CDR3 contains 17 residues. Germline CDR1 and CDR2: LNHDA and SQIVND (reference sequence). In DNA form, the CDR3 reads TGTGCCAGTAGTATCAGGACTAGCGGGGCTGCTTCGGGGACCCAGTACTTC. Translation: CASSIRTSGAASGTQYF.

This clonotype was recorded at least ten times. The CDR3 sequence: CASSFVLAGGMNTEAFF. For the CDR3, the DNA is TGTGCCAGCAGTTTCGTCCTGGCAGGGGGCATGAACACTGAAGCTTTCTTT. This rearrangement joins TRBV28 to TRBJ1-1; 8 bases line up with TRBD1. This CDR3 has 17 residues. V was clipped by 3 bases and J by 0 bases; unmatched bases: 9. From germline, CDR1 is MDHEN and CDR2 SYDVKM. Full variable domain (outside the CDR3, taken from reference TRBV28 and TRBJ1-1): DVKVTQSSRYLVKRTGEKVFLECVQDMDHENMFWYRQDPGLGLRLIYFSYDVKMKEKGDIPEGYSVSREKKERFSLILESASTNQTSMYLCASSFVLAGGMNTEAFFGQGTRLTVV.

This clonotype occurred a few times. This rearrangement joins TRBV27 to TRBJ1-2; TRBD1 matches 9 bases. The CDR3 is 15 amino acids. With 5 bases clipped from V and 2 bases from J, the junction kept 6 bases outside the gene matches. Germline lookup yields CDR1 MNHEY and CDR2 SMNVEV (reference sequence). The CDR3 nucleotides are TGTGCCAGCAGTACCCTCGGACAGGGGAACTATGGCTACACCTTC. Its translation is CASSTLGQGNYGYTF.

For this clonotype: Since a much larger clone is just one base distant, this may be a read error. A read error is likely, as this CDR3 ends without the conserved phenylalanine or tryptophan. The gene calls are TRBV20-1 and TRBJ2-7; D remains ambiguous. The length of the CDR3 is 12 residues. Between the trimmed V and J ends, which lost 1 base and 6 bases, there was a span of 10 bases. Germline CDR1 DFQATT, CDR2 SNEGSKA (reference sequence). The CDR3 DNA is TGCAGTGCTAGAGCGGGCTTTGGCGAGCAGTACTCC. Translation gives CSARAGFGEQYS.

Ten or more counts support this clonotype. The chain is built from TRBV28 and TRBJ2-3; no definite D call. Germline V gene lookup returns CDR1 MDHEN and CDR2 SYDVKM. This CDR3 contains 12 residues. The V and J ends lost 3 bases and 4 bases respectively, with 5 bases between them. The CDR3 reads CASSLLSDTQYF. CDR3 DNA: TGTGCCAGCAGTTTGCTGTCAGATACGCAGTATTTT.

With regard to this clonotype: A much larger clone sits a single nucleotide away, making a read error possible. The genes are TRBV7-6 and TRBJ2-7, with 10 bases lining up with TRBD1. This CDR3 is built from 14 residues. From germline, CDR1 is SGHVS and CDR2 FNYEAQ. The CDR3 here is CDSSLAGQGHEQYF. The CDR3 bases are TGTGACAGCAGCTTAGCGGGACAGGGGCACGAGCAGTACTTC.

This chain links TRBV19 with TRBJ1-1; D might be TRBD1 (5 bases). The CDR3 spans 15 residues. Trimming stripped 1 base from V and 0 bases from J, with 9 bases between. Germline V gene sequence: CDR1 LNHDA, CDR2 SQIVND (reference sequence). In DNA form, the CDR3 reads TGTGCCAGTAGTATAGGGGGGATCCTGAACACTGAAGCTTTCTTT. Translating gives CASSIGGILNTEAFF.

This clonotype was seen at least ten times. The chain recombines TRBV7-2 with TRBJ2-2, with D possibly TRBD2 on 7 matching bases. Looked up from germline, CDR1 is SGHTA and CDR2 is FQGNSA. The V end was cut by 0 bases, the J end by 5 bases, with 16 bases between. There are 17 residues in the CDR3. CDR3 sequence: CASSLARGGVWTGELFF. The CDR3 nucleotides read TGTGCCAGCAGCTTAGCGAGGGGGGGAGTGTGGACCGGGGAGCTGTTTTTT.

This clonotype was seen ten or more times. This rearrangement joins TRBV29-1 to TRBJ2-7, with 10 bases identical to TRBD1. The CDR3 runs 14 residues. With 7 bases clipped from V and 2 bases from J, the junction kept 8 bases outside the gene matches. Germline CDR1 SQVTM, CDR2 ANQGSEA. In DNA form, the CDR3 reads TGCAGCGCCTCGACAGGGGGCCGCCCCTACGAGCAGTACTTC. It codes for CSASTGGRPYEQYF.

This clonotype was recorded at least ten times. Germline is not matched at one junction end, which may reflect a read error. The chain has TRBV7-9 and TRBJ1-2, with TRBD1 as a possible D gene (5 bases). There are 14 residues in the CDR3. The V gene's germline CDR1 is SEHNR and CDR2 FQNEAQ (reference sequence). In DNA form, the CDR3 reads TGCGCCAGCAGCTTGGGGACGGCTAACTATGGCTACACCTTC. Translating gives CASSLGTANYGYTF.

This rearrangement joins TRBV19 to TRBJ1-5; D perhaps matches TRBD1 (6 bases). V lost 3 bases and J 6 bases, leaving 18 bases between the germline ends. The CDR3 length is 16 residues. Germline CDR1 reads LNHDA; CDR2 reads SQIVND (reference sequence). CDR3 nucleotides: TGTGCCAGTAGTATCATGACGGGGGCGCTAGGTCAGCCCCAGCATTTT. It yields the protein CASSIMTGALGQPQHF. Full variable domain (missing parts from reference TRBV19 and TRBJ1-5): DGGITQSPKYLFRKEGQNVTLSCEQNLNHDAMYWYRQDPGQGLRLIYYSQIVNDFQKGDIAEGYSVSREKKESFPLTVTSAQKNPTAFYLCASSIMTGALGQPQHFGDGTRLSIL.

Comments on this clonotype: It may be a read error: a sequence one base away is much more abundant. The chain combines TRBV7-3 with TRBJ1-1; D uncertain. This CDR3 is 18 amino acids long. In germline, CDR1 is SGHTA, CDR2 FQGTGA. The CDR3 DNA reads as TGTGCCAGCAGATTAACATTTATAGGTTTGGGATTTAACACTGAAGCTTTCTTT. This translates into CASRLTFIGLGFNTEAFF.

Ten or more counts support this clonotype. CDR3 amino acids: CASSIVGSATYEQYF. The DNA of the CDR3 is TGTGCCAGTAGTATAGTAGGAAGCGCGACCTACGAGCAGTACTTC. The J gene is TRBJ2-7, the V gene TRBV19; D not resolved. Germline V gene data show CDR1 as LNHDA and CDR2 as SQIVND (reference sequence). Trimming took 1 base from V and 2 from J, leaving 12 bases between them. CDR3 length: 15 amino acids. The complete variable domain, with remaining parts taken from reference TRBV19 and TRBJ2-7, reads DGGITQSPKYLFRKEGQNVTLSCEQNLNHDAMYWYRQDPGQGLRLIYYSQIVNDFQKGDIAEGYSVSREKKESFPLTVTSAQKNPTAFYLCASSIVGSATYEQYFGPGTRLTVT.

A remark on this clonotype: With a much larger clone just one base away, this may be a read error. The chain combines TRBV20-1 with TRBJ2-1; 9 positions match TRBD2. This CDR3 spans 15 amino acids. Germline V gene data show CDR1 as DFQATT and CDR2 as SNEGSKA (reference sequence). The CDR3 coding sequence is TGCAGTGCTAGGCCTATAGCGGGGGCCTACAATGGGCAGTTCTTC. It specifies CSARPIAGAYNGQFF.

Comment on this clonotype: This could be a read error, since a much larger clone is one nucleotide away. A read error is likely, as this CDR3 ends without the conserved phenylalanine or tryptophan. The rearrangement joins TRBV7-2 to TRBJ2-1; TRBD2 matches at 7 bases. V lost 4 bases and J lost 6; bases outside the gene matches: 9. Germline V gene sequence: CDR1 SGHTA, CDR2 FQGNSA. The CDR3 has 15 residues. CDR3 protein: CASSWRTRSRNEQFC. The DNA for the CDR3 is TGTGCCAGCAGCTGGCGGACTAGATCCCGCAATGAGCAGTTCTGC.

This clonotype was recorded at least ten times. The CDR3 loop is CASCRQPSLYGYTF. As DNA, the CDR3 is TGTGCCTCCTGCCGACAGCCTAGCCTGTACGGCTACACCTTC. The chain couples TRBV28 to TRBJ1-2; TRBD1 might be the D (5 bases). Looked up from germline, CDR1 is MDHEN and CDR2 is SYDVKM. This CDR3 contains 14 residues. The V end lost 11 bases, the J end lost 8 bases, and 24 bases lay between the germline ends.

This clonotype has a count of ten or more. The chain links TRBV24-1 to TRBJ2-5, with 7 bases identical to TRBD1. Germline loops: CDR1 KGHDR, CDR2 SFDVKD. This CDR3 is built from 16 residues. J gave up 5 bases and V 2 bases, and 10 bases lay outside the gene matches. CDR3 nucleotide sequence: TGTGCCACCAGTGATTCCGGGACAGTTACTCGGGAGACCCAGTACTTC. As protein: CATSDSGTVTRETQYF.

In this sample, this clonotype turned up many times. The chain combines TRBV6-2 or TRBV6-3 with TRBJ2-7; D possibly uses TRBD1 or TRBD2 (5 bases each). The CDR3 runs to 15 residues. Trimming shortened V by 8 bases and J by 2 bases, and 19 bases separated the two germline ends. Germline CDR1 is MNHEY and CDR2 is SVGEGT. CDR3 protein: CASAPGTLTPYEQYF. In DNA, the CDR3 is TGTGCCAGCGCTCCGGGGACGCTCACGCCCTACGAGCAGTACTTC.

A few counts support this clonotype. V gene TRBV6-5 combines with J gene TRBJ2-7; 9 bases align to TRBD1. The CDR3 length is 16 residues. Per germline, CDR1 MNHEY and CDR2 SVGAGI. The trim removed 5 bases at V and 2 bases at J, leaving 10 bases unmatched. The CDR3 loop is CASSLSWTGAPYEQYF. CDR3 in DNA: TGTGCCAGCAGTCTATCGTGGACAGGGGCTCCCTACGAGCAGTACTTC.

This chain links TRBV20-1 with TRBJ2-5, with TRBD2 identical over 8 bases. The CDR3 spans 16 residues. V lost 1 base, J lost 1 base, and 8 bases stayed unmatched. Germline V gives CDR1 DFQATT, CDR2 SNEGSKA (reference sequence). For the CDR3, the DNA is TGCAGTGCTAGAGCGCGGGAGGTTCGGATCCAAGAGACCCAGTACTTC. It yields the protein CSARAREVRIQETQYF.

The V and J genes are TRBV6-2 or TRBV6-3 and TRBJ1-5; 9 bases match TRBD1. Trimming took 7 bases from V and 4 from J; bases not matched to a gene: 8. This CDR3 region has 15 residues. Germline lookup yields CDR1 MNHEY and CDR2 SVGEGT. In nucleotides, the CDR3 is TGTGCCAGCATCCTGACAGGGGGGAGAAATCAGCCCCAGCATTTT. Protein sequence: CASILTGGRNQPQHF.